This TCR beta chain was profiled in a study of high-grade serous ovarian cancer treatment subgroups. Points from the study as a whole: Tumors within one patient showed repertoire similarity of about 0.11 to 0.79. Spatial context was lost because tumors were sequenced in bulk. Only CDR3 was analyzed; CDR1 and CDR2 were not.

V was trimmed by 5 bases and J by 6 bases, leaving 11 bases between them. Germline V gene data show CDR1 as MNHEY and CDR2 as SMNVEV (reference sequence). The CDR3 loop spans 13 amino acids. Tumor samples were obtained before definitive surgery or chemotherapy. Concerning this clone: Its antigen is not identified.

Measured with immunoSEQ multiplex PCR; TCRdb has only the in-frame clones, and not every one. The table has thousands of clones, about 69% seen once; the top ten hold 5.8%. The genes are TRBV27 and TRBJ2-1; D may be TRBD2 (5 bases). Sample: tumor tissue. This receptor was obtained from a human donor with high-grade serous ovarian cancer. The CDR3 nucleotides read TGTGCCAGCAGTCTCTCCCTAGCCAATGAGCAGTTCTTC. Protein product: CASSLSLANEQFF.